This T cell receptor (beta chain) was sequenced in a study of T cells in Graves' hyperthyroidism and ophthalmopathy. Germline loops: CDR1 SNHLY, CDR2 FYNNEI. With 6 bases clipped from V and 0 bases from J, the junction kept 2 bases outside the gene matches. CDR3 size: 16 residues. RNA transcripts were the template for amplifying TCR beta CDR3 regions. First-round RT-PCR targeting the TCR CDR3 was performed with the HTBI primer set. Each CDR3 protein gets one entry after TCRdb re-called the multiplex PCR reads with MiXCR. Of under 650,000 distinct CDR3 sequences in the sample, around 15% were seen once.

Sequenced input: blood. The chain recombines TRBV2 with TRBJ2-7; TRBD2 matches at 16 bases. This receptor was taken from a woman in her 30s with Graves' hyperthyroidism. CDR3 DNA sequence: TGTGCCAGCAGGGGGACTAGCGGGAGGGCCTCCTACGAGCAGTACTTC. Amino acid sequence: CASRGTSGRASYEQYF.